The 9 T cell receptor beta chains given below trace back to one sample, sequenced in a study of T cell repertoires in cytomegalovirus infection. These receptors have no known antigen. In TCRdb, the reads were re-called with MiXCR into one record per CDR3 protein. The repertoire includes over 95,000 distinct CDR3 sequences, 30% of them detected once, and roughly two fifths sits in the top ten. The sequencing used CD8+ T cells from cultured PBMCs, collected from culture after CMV antigen stimulation. The origin of the receptors is a human donor in good health (CMV status not recorded). Some clones in this sample may be carry-over from other donors' samples.

The sample holds a few counts of this clonotype. This rearrangement joins TRBV12-3 or TRBV12-4 to TRBJ2-4; D not resolved. V was shortened by 6 bases and J by 0 bases, with 12 bases between the two germline ends. The length of the CDR3 is 15 residues. Here the CDR3 DNA reads TGTGCCAGCAGCCTAAGTCTGTTAGCCAAAAACATTCAGTACTTC. Translating gives CASSLSLLAKNIQYF.

The sample holds a few counts of this clonotype. The chain joins TRBV28 to TRBJ2-2; TRBD1 matches 10 bases. The CDR3 is 18 residues long. Germline values: CDR1 MDHEN, CDR2 SYDVKM. The ends lost 11 bases at V and 3 bases at J; junction bases unmatched: 18. As DNA, the CDR3 is TGTGCCGGAGGTCCCGGGACAGGGGCATTATTGTACACCGGGGAGCTGTTTTTT. The encoded protein is CAGGPGTGALLYTGELFF.

V gene TRBV5-5 combines with J gene TRBJ2-5, with D unresolved. V dropped 1 base and J dropped 2 bases, with 9 bases sitting between them. The CDR3 totals 14 residues. CDR1 SGHKS and CDR2 YYEKEE come from the germline V gene (reference sequence). CDR3 bases: TGTGCCAGCAGCTTGTGGGCTTTACAAGAGACCCAGTACTTC. It translates to CASSLWALQETQYF.

CDR3 coding DNA: TGTGCCAGCAGCTTAGACAGGGCCGGCGGAGATACGCAGTATTTT. It yields the protein CASSLDRAGGDTQYF. This chain connects TRBV11-2 to TRBJ2-3; the D gene is possibly TRBD1 (5 bases). Trimming stripped 0 bases from V and 5 bases from J, with 12 bases between. The CDR3 sequence is 15 residues long. CDR1 and CDR2 (germline): SGHAT, FQNNGV. Variable domain in full (rest from reference TRBV11-2 and TRBJ2-3): EAGVAQSPRYKIIEKRQSVAFWCNPISGHATLYWYQQILGQGPKLLIQFQNNGVVDDSQLPKDRFSAERLKGVDSTLKIQPAKLEDSAVYLCASSLDRAGGDTQYFGPGTRLTVL.

This rearrangement joins TRBV28 to TRBJ2-7; 9 nucleotides align to TRBD1. The V segment lost 5 bases and the J segment 3 bases; nucleotides outside the gene matches: 11. Germline lookup yields CDR1 MDHEN and CDR2 SYDVKM. This CDR3 is 16 amino acids long. The CDR3 sequence is CASSVPGQGVNYEQYF. CDR3 nucleotide sequence: TGTGCCAGCAGTGTACCGGGACAGGGCGTCAACTACGAGCAGTACTTC.

There are a few counts of this clonotype. The rearrangement uses TRBV4-1 and TRBJ2-1; 12 bases are shared with TRBD2. The CDR3 spans 19 residues. Germline CDR1 and CDR2: MGHRA and YSYEKL. V shed 4 bases and J 7 bases; nucleotides not matched to a gene: 17. The CDR3 loop is CASSPLGSSGGAGMNEQFF. CDR3 coding DNA: TGCGCCAGCAGCCCCCTCGGGTCTAGCGGGGGGGCAGGCATGAATGAGCAGTTCTTC.

This clonotype was counted ten times or more. The chain combines TRBV7-8 with TRBJ1-4, with D perhaps matching TRBD1 (6 bases). From germline, CDR1 is SGHVS and CDR2 FQNEAQ. There are 18 residues in the CDR3. Trimming stripped 1 base from V and 7 bases from J, with 22 bases between. CDR3 bases: TGTGCCAGCAGCTTAGGCGAACAGGGAATACTCGAGGGTGAAAAACTGTTTTTT. Translating gives CASSLGEQGILEGEKLFF. The full variable domain, in which reference TRBV7-8 and TRBJ1-4 provide the parts outside the CDR3, is GAGVSQSPRYKVAKRGQDVALRCDPISGHVSLFWYQQALGQGPEFLTYFQNEAQLDKSGLPSDRFFAERPEGSVSTLKIQRTQQEDSAVYLCASSLGEQGILEGEKLFFGSGTQLSVL.

This clonotype was detected many times. The rearrangement links TRBV7-3 to TRBJ1-1; D uncertain. V gave up 5 bases and J gave up 3 bases, with 25 bases separating them. CDR1 is SGHTA, CDR2 FQGTGA, per germline. The CDR3 contains 18 residues. The CDR3 DNA reads as TGTGCCAGCAGCGAAGATGGGCAAGAAAGGTTTGGGTACACTGAAGCTTTCTTT. Its translation is CASSEDGQERFGYTEAFF. The variable domain in full, with the rest retrieved from reference TRBV7-3 and TRBJ1-1, is GAGVSQTPSNKVTEKGKYVELRCDPISGHTALYWYRQSLGQGPEFLIYFQGTGAADDSGLPNDRFFAVRPEGSVSTLKIQRTERGDSAVYLCASSEDGQERFGYTEAFFGQGTRLTVV.

The V call is TRBV27, the J call TRBJ2-2; TRBD2 matches at 11 bases. CDR3 length equals 15 residues. The germline gives CDR1 MNHEY, CDR2 SMNVEV (reference sequence). J was trimmed by 4 bases and V by 3 bases; bases with no gene match: 1. This CDR3 reads CASSFGTSGTGELFF. CDR3 coding DNA: TGTGCCAGCAGTTTCGGGACTAGCGGCACCGGGGAGCTGTTTTTT.